The clone carrying this T cell receptor (beta chain) was seen only once. This record comes from a study of blood T cell repertoires in COVID-19. The method was immunoSEQ multiplex PCR; TCRdb's version includes in-frame clones alone and lacks a portion of them. The sample gives 140,000 to 150,000 clones, around four fifths of which show up once; 6.2% is in the top ten. Germline CDR1 and CDR2: SGHRS and YFSETQ. The CDR3 extends over 14 amino acids. Trimming removed 4 bases from V and 2 bases from J, with 13 bases in between. Sequences were obtained from PBMCs or T cells enriched from blood (not recorded which). The sequence was collected from a woman aged 40 to 50 who had recovered from COVID-19. This chain joins TRBV5-1 and TRBJ2-7; the D gene is possibly TRBD1 (5 bases). The chain's CDR3 is CASSTDTPPYEQYF. In nucleotides, the CDR3 is TGCGCCAGCAGCACGGACACACCACCCTACGAGCAGTACTTC. Full variable domain (outside the CDR3, taken from reference TRBV5-1 and TRBJ2-7): KAGVTQTPRYLIKTRGQQVTLSCSPISGHRSVSWYQQTPGQGLQFLFEYFSETQRNKGNFPGRFSGRQFSNSRSEMNVSTLELGDSALYLCASSTDTPPYEQYFGPGTRLTVT.